The present T cell receptor beta chain was sequenced within a study of cytomegalovirus exposure and HLA in healthy donors. Findings of the study overall: When presence/absence was analysed, sequencing depth was taken to be roughly uniform across donors. Sequences of the TCR beta chain were said to predict the HLA-A and HLA-B alleles of most subjects accurately. The authors later found TCR association rates varying by HLA locus, with DRB1 most and HLA-C fewest. Researchers catalogued approximately 170 TCR beta chains as cytomegalovirus-associated.

The PCR used 60 Vbeta and 13 Jbeta primers. The table came from immunoSEQ multiplex PCR; TCRdb's copy has only in-frame clones and leaves some out. This sample has some 100,000 clones; approximately 80% occur once, and the top ten carry around 9.9%. With 2 bases removed from V and 6 bases from J, the gap between germline ends came to 14 bases. CDR1 SGHTS and CDR2 YDEGEE come from the germline V gene. The CDR3 totals 14 residues. A remark on this clone: Its target is not known.

The origin of this receptor is a middle-aged man in good health and CMV-seropositive. Sample: PBMCs. This chain uses TRBV5-8 with TRBJ1-2, with D possibly matching TRBD1 (5 bases). Here the CDR3 reads CASSFLLGGNGYTF. In DNA form, the CDR3 reads TGTGCCAGCAGCTTCCTCCTTGGGGGGAATGGCTACACCTTC.